This T cell receptor (beta chain) was identified in a study of blood T cell repertoires in COVID-19. Background on the study: Samples came from the United States, Italy and Spain, spanning acute and convalescent COVID-19.

Only in-frame clones appear in the TCRdb table, and some are missing; sequencing was by immunoSEQ multiplex PCR. The sample contains roughly 250,000 clones, approximately 84% of which appear only once. The germline V gene encodes CDR1 SNHLY and CDR2 FYNNEI. V dropped 4 bases and J dropped 8 bases, with 19 bases sitting between them. The CDR3 is 15 amino acids. Input material: peripheral blood. The sequence came from a man aged 45 to 65 with active or convalescent COVID-19. V is TRBV2 and J is TRBJ2-3; perhaps TRBD1 as D (6 bases). The CDR3 region has the DNA TGTGCCAGCAGTGGGGGGACATTCGATGGAGCTACGCAGTATTTT. It is translated as CASSGGTFDGATQYF.